These 19 T cell receptor beta chains were all obtained from the same sample, sequenced in a study of T cells after yellow fever vaccination. TCRdb ran MiXCR on the 5' RACE reads and lists one entry per CDR3 protein. The sample comprises 450,000 to 600,000 distinct CDR3 sequences, approximately 15% of which are singletons, and over 12% rests with the top ten. Sample: PBMCs, taken on the day of the yellow fever booster vaccination. The source of these receptors is a young man who received the YFV17D yellow fever vaccine.

The rearrangement links TRBV29-1 to TRBJ2-1; 7 bases are a match to TRBD2. The CDR3 contains 15 residues. The V and J ends lost 7 bases and 7 bases, in that order; junction bases with no gene match: 16. CDR1 is SQVTM, CDR2 ANQGSEA, per germline. Here the CDR3 DNA reads TGCAGCGCGGGGAGGGCCTTCCCCCCGGGGAATGAGCAGTTCTTC. It yields the protein CSAGRAFPPGNEQFF.

Of note for this clonotype: A much larger clone sits a single nucleotide away, making a read error possible. In DNA, the CDR3 is TGCACTGCTAGAGAGGGTAGCGCCTACGAGCAGTACTTC. Translation: CTAREGSAYEQYF. The J gene is TRBJ2-7, the V gene TRBV20-1; perhaps TRBD2 as D (5 bases). Per germline, CDR1 DFQATT and CDR2 SNEGSKA (reference sequence). The CDR3 length is 13 residues.

The chain is built from TRBV15 and TRBJ2-4, with D perhaps matching TRBD1 or TRBD2 (7 bases each). Per germline, CDR1 LNHNV and CDR2 YYDKDF (reference sequence). The CDR3 has 19 amino acids. Trimming shortened V by 3 bases and J by 8 bases, and 29 bases separated the two germline ends. CDR3 nucleotides: TGTGCCACCAGCAGTTTCTTAGCGGGTGGCGCCCAGGGGGTAGACATTCAGTACTTC. This gives the protein CATSSFLAGGAQGVDIQYF.

To note about this clonotype: Germline is not matched at one junction end, which may reflect a read error. This sequence joins TRBV20-1 and TRBJ2-3; D possibly matches TRBD1 or TRBD2 (5 bases each). Germline V gives CDR1 DFQATT, CDR2 SNEGSKA (reference sequence). The CDR3 contains 14 residues. CDR3 nucleotide sequence: TGCTGTGCTACTCCGGGACCGATAACAGATACGCAGTATTTT. It specifies CCATPGPITDTQYF.

A remark on this clonotype: One end of the junction fails to match germline, which may point to a read error. This chain links TRBV28 with TRBJ2-1, with 10 bases aligning to TRBD2. From germline, CDR1 is MDHEN and CDR2 SYDVKM. The CDR3 is 12 amino acids. Written as DNA, the CDR3 is TGTGCCAGCAGTTCCATACTAGCGGGGCGTGTCTTC. It specifies CASSSILAGRVF.

The rearrangement links TRBV20-1 to TRBJ1-2; D is possibly TRBD1 (5 bases). This CDR3 is built from 14 residues. Per the germline V gene, CDR1 is DFQATT and CDR2 is SNEGSKA (reference sequence). V was cut by 3 bases and J by 2 bases, with 13 bases left in between. The CDR3 DNA reads as TGCAGTGCTAGTCGGGGCATATCGAACTATGGCTACACCTTC. Translated: CSASRGISNYGYTF.

This clonotype occurred a few times. This chain joins TRBV5-4 and TRBJ2-3; 8 bases map to TRBD2. Per the germline V gene, CDR1 is SGHNT and CDR2 is YYREEE (reference sequence). The CDR3 contains 15 residues. Trimming at V came to 1 base and at J to 3 bases, leaving 4 bases not matched to a gene. The CDR3 coding sequence is TGTGCCAGCAGCTTGACAGCGGGAGTAACAGATACGCAGTATTTT. Translation: CASSLTAGVTDTQYF.

The CDR3, as DNA: TGTGCCAGCAGCTTAAGGGAGGTAGCCCACAATGAGCAGTTCTTC. Protein sequence: CASSLREVAHNEQFF. J is TRBJ2-1 and V is TRBV11-3; a weak D match, TRBD2 (6 bases). With 2 bases removed from V and 5 bases from J, the gap between germline ends came to 13 bases. CDR3 length: 15 residues. Per germline, CDR1 SGHNT and CDR2 YENEEA.

V and J are TRBV6-2 or TRBV6-3 and TRBJ2-1, with 9 bases that match TRBD1. CDR1 and CDR2 (germline): MNHEY, SVGEGT. Losses at the gene ends were 5 bases for V and 5 bases for J; bases not matched to a gene: 10. The CDR3 consists of 16 residues. CDR3 in amino acids: CASSPTGGIRHNEQFF. The CDR3 DNA follows: TGTGCCAGCAGTCCTACAGGGGGCATAAGACACAATGAGCAGTTCTTC.

The gene calls are TRBV7-9 and TRBJ2-7; D ambiguous. Germline V gene data show CDR1 as SEHNR and CDR2 as FQNEAQ (reference sequence). The CDR3 runs to 14 residues. V lost 2 bases to trimming and J lost 4 bases, with 12 bases between them. CDR3 nucleotides: TGTGCCAGCAGCTTATCGGGTCTTCCTTACGAGCAGTACTTC. Translating gives CASSLSGLPYEQYF.

The chain joins TRBV5-1 to TRBJ2-7, with 9 bases that match TRBD2. The CDR3 length is 17 residues. J lost 5 bases, V lost 3 bases, and 15 bases had no gene match. Germline V CDR1 and CDR2: SGHRS, YFSETQ. For the CDR3, the DNA is TGCGCCAGCAGCTCCGGTTTTGCGGGAGGGCCTAGGGACGAGCAGTACTTC. It translates to CASSSGFAGGPRDEQYF.

The chain is built from TRBV11-2 and TRBJ1-1; D remains ambiguous. This CDR3 spans 14 amino acids. The V and J ends lost 1 base and 4 bases respectively, with 10 bases between them. Per germline, CDR1 SGHAT and CDR2 FQNNGV. The chain's CDR3 is CASSLGVRGTEAFF. Written as DNA, the CDR3 is TGTGCCAGCAGCTTAGGGGTACGGGGCACTGAAGCTTTCTTT.

This clonotype showed up just a few times. V gene TRBV20-1 combines with J gene TRBJ1-1; TRBD1 might be the D (5 bases). With 2 bases removed from V and 6 bases from J, the gap between germline ends came to 7 bases. The germline gives CDR1 DFQATT, CDR2 SNEGSKA (reference sequence). The CDR3 contains 11 residues. The CDR3 sequence: CSARSRAEAFF. For the CDR3, the DNA is TGCAGTGCTAGAAGCAGGGCTGAAGCTTTCTTT.

This clonotype was seen a few times. The rearrangement joins TRBV27 to TRBJ2-1; 11 positions agree with TRBD2. V shed 8 bases and J 1 base; nucleotides not matched to a gene: 13. This CDR3 has 18 residues. The V gene's germline CDR1 is MNHEY and CDR2 SMNVEV (reference sequence). The CDR3 DNA reads as TGTGCCAGCCCTCCCCCGGGACTAGCGGCCGCGTCCTACAATGAGCAGTTCTTC. Protein product: CASPPPGLAAASYNEQFF.

This clonotype occurred many times. This chain connects TRBV18 to TRBJ2-1; D not resolved. V lost 0 bases and J 1 base, leaving 4 bases between the germline ends. CDR3 length: 14 residues. CDR1 and CDR2 (germline): KGHSH, LQKENI. The DNA for the CDR3 is TGTGCCAGCTCACCACCGGCATCCTACAATGAGCAGTTCTTC. Translation gives CASSPPASYNEQFF.

The chain carries TRBV4-3 and TRBJ2-1; D is uncertain. Germline assignment: CDR1 LGHNA and CDR2 YSLEER. Trimming pared 1 base from V and 4 bases from J, leaving 8 bases between. The CDR3 has 14 amino acids. The CDR3 coding sequence is TGCGCCAGCAGCCAAGGAGGAACTTACAATGAGCAGTTCTTC. It codes for CASSQGGTYNEQFF.

This clonotype was seen more than once but under ten times. CDR3 bases: TGTGCCAGCGCCCAACCCCCTAACTATGGCTACACCTTC. Protein product: CASAQPPNYGYTF. The V and J genes are TRBV27 and TRBJ1-2; D unclear. The CDR3 covers 13 residues. The germline V gene encodes CDR1 MNHEY and CDR2 SMNVEV (reference sequence). The V gene lost 8 bases and the J gene lost 0 bases, with 10 bases spanning the gap.

Only a few counts were recorded for this clonotype. V and J are TRBV7-2 and TRBJ2-1, with 8 bases fitting TRBD2. Germline CDR1 reads SGHTA; CDR2 reads FQGNSA. CDR3 size: 14 residues. V lost 3 bases and J lost 10; bases outside the gene matches: 8. Written as DNA, the CDR3 is TGTGCCAGCAGCTTCCGACTAGCGCTGCCCGAGCAGTTCTTC. Encoded protein: CASSFRLALPEQFF.

This clonotype has at least ten counts. J is TRBJ2-3 and V is TRBV7-2; tentatively, D is TRBD1 (6 bases). The CDR3 has 17 amino acids. Between the trimmed V and J ends, which lost 1 base and 6 bases, there was a span of 20 bases. CDR1 is SGHTA, CDR2 FQGNSA, per germline. The CDR3: CASSLVGGAVAWDTQYF. The CDR3 DNA sequence: TGTGCCAGCAGCTTAGTAGGGGGTGCGGTAGCCTGGGATACGCAGTATTTT.